These 21 T cell receptor beta chains share one sample of origin, sequenced in a study of blood T cell repertoires in COVID-19. Only in-frame clones appear in the TCRdb table, and some are missing; sequencing was by immunoSEQ multiplex PCR. The sample holds about 230,000 clones, around 83% seen once. The specimen sequenced was peripheral blood. The receptors were sampled from a man aged 40-49 years with acute or convalescent COVID-19.

The chain employs TRBV12-3 or TRBV12-4 and TRBJ1-1, with 7 nucleotides matching TRBD1. This CDR3 is 13 amino acids long. J was trimmed by 0 bases and V by 10 bases; bases with no gene match: 5. The DNA for the CDR3 is TGTGCCACCGGGGGACAGATGAACACTGAAGCTTTCTTT. Protein sequence: CATGGQMNTEAFF.

V gene TRBV3-1 (or the pseudogene TRBV3-2) combines with J gene TRBJ2-1; 9 bases are a match to TRBD1. Germline lookup yields CDR1 LGHDT and CDR2 YNNKEL (reference sequence). With 4 bases clipped from V and 12 bases from J, the junction kept 16 bases outside the gene matches. This CDR3 is 16 amino acids long. CDR3 DNA: TGTGCCAGCAGCCTTCTCGGGACAGGGCCTAACAGGCGGCAGTTCTTC. Residues: CASSLLGTGPNRRQFF.

J is TRBJ1-2 and V is TRBV4-1, with D uncertain. Trimming removed 0 bases from V and 8 bases from J, with 13 bases in between. The germline V gene encodes CDR1 MGHRA and CDR2 YSYEKL. The CDR3 extends over 14 amino acids. DNA for the CDR3: TGCGCCAGCAGCCAAGATTCGTCGGTGCGGGGCTACACCTTC. Encoded protein: CASSQDSSVRGYTF.

The chain recombines TRBV6-1 with TRBJ2-1, with 8 bases fitting TRBD1. The CDR3 is 14 amino acids. After removal of 2 bases from V and 13 bases from J, the junction contained 10 bases not matched to a gene. From germline, CDR1 is MNHNS and CDR2 SASEGT. This CDR3 reads CASSERDRQLGQFF. In DNA, the CDR3 is TGTGCCAGCAGTGAAAGGGACAGGCAGCTCGGTCAGTTCTTC.

This clone has a single count. The chain links TRBV5-4 to TRBJ2-1; TRBD2 might be the D (6 bases). Germline assignment: CDR1 SGHNT and CDR2 YYREEE (reference sequence). Trimming removed 4 bases from V and 0 bases from J, with 11 bases in between. This CDR3 comprises 15 residues. CDR3 sequence reads: CASSPAEGSYNEQFF. CDR3 coding DNA: TGTGCCAGCAGCCCGGCGGAGGGCTCCTACAATGAGCAGTTCTTC.

This chain links TRBV6-5 with TRBJ1-1, with 9 bases identical to TRBD1. Germline trimming cut 9 bases from V and 7 bases from J; bases unmatched to any gene: 6. The V gene's germline CDR1 is MNHEY and CDR2 SVGAGI. The length of the CDR3 is 12 residues. This CDR3 is CASGDRVGEAFF. The DNA for the CDR3 is TGTGCCAGTGGGGACAGGGTAGGTGAAGCTTTCTTT.

The chain combines TRBV12-5 with TRBJ1-2, with TRBD1 as a possible D gene (6 bases). The CDR3 runs 22 residues. V was clipped by 2 bases and J by 3 bases, with 34 bases between them. Germline CDR1 reads LGHNT; CDR2 reads FRNRAP. The CDR3, as DNA: TGTGCTAGTGGTTTGAGAAGAGGGGGTATTATCCCTACTATGGAAGGTTACTATGGCTACACCTTC. Amino acid sequence: CASGLRRGGIIPTMEGYYGYTF.

This clone was detected ten times or more. CDR3 in amino acids: CAWRPKRGASYEQYF. The CDR3 nucleotides are TGTGCCTGGAGACCTAAGCGGGGGGCATCCTACGAGCAGTACTTC. J is TRBJ2-7 and V is TRBV30, with TRBD2 matching 9 bases. CDR1 GTSNPN and CDR2 SVGIG come from the germline V gene (reference sequence). After removal of 3 bases from V and 1 base from J, the junction contained 7 bases not matched to a gene. This CDR3 contains 15 residues.

The J gene is TRBJ2-7, the V gene TRBV4-3; D ambiguous. Trimming shortened V by 0 bases and J by 2 bases, and 11 bases separated the two germline ends. CDR3 length: 15 amino acids. The germline V gene encodes CDR1 LGHNA and CDR2 YSLEER. CDR3: CASSQDVRPTYEQYF. The CDR3, as DNA: TGCGCCAGCAGCCAAGACGTCAGGCCAACCTACGAGCAGTACTTC.

On this clone itself: One junction end disagrees with the germline gene, perhaps due to a read error. This chain joins TRBV12-5 and TRBJ1-2; perhaps TRBD1 as D (6 bases). The germline V gene has CDR1 LGHNT and CDR2 FRNRAP. This CDR3 region has 12 residues. The CDR3 region has the DNA TGTGCTTCTAGCCGGGGAGGGGGGGAAACCCTCTTC. Encoded protein: CASSRGGGETLF. Supplemented by reference TRBV12-5 and TRBJ1-2, the full variable domain reads DARVTQTPRHKVTEMGQEVTMRCQPILGHNTVFWYRQTMMQGLELLAYFRNRAPLDDSGMPKDRFSAEMPDATLATLKIQPSEPRDSAVYFCASSRGGGETLFGSGTRLTVV.

The CDR3 sequence: CASSLAGVGHEQYF. CDR3 nucleotide sequence: TGTGCCAGCAGCTTAGCAGGGGTAGGCCACGAGCAGTACTTC. V and J are TRBV7-2 and TRBJ2-7, with D possibly TRBD1 on 5 matching bases. The germline gives CDR1 SGHTA, CDR2 FQGNSA. This CDR3 spans 14 amino acids. The V end lost 0 bases, the J end lost 5 bases, and 11 bases lay between the germline ends.

This chain links TRBV11-2 with TRBJ1-4, with D uncertain. Germline V CDR1 and CDR2: SGHAT, FQNNGV. The ends were cut back, 0 bases at V and 4 bases at J, with 9 bases in the middle. The length of the CDR3 is 15 residues. The CDR3 protein is CASSLDPGVNEKLFF. The DNA for the CDR3 is TGTGCCAGCAGCTTAGATCCGGGAGTTAATGAAAAACTGTTTTTT.

The gene calls are TRBV11-1 and TRBJ2-4, with D possibly TRBD2 on 6 matching bases. The V gene's germline CDR1 is SGHAT and CDR2 FQDESV (reference sequence). The CDR3 covers 16 residues. V was trimmed by 6 bases and J by 6 bases, leaving 21 bases between them. The CDR3 nucleotides are TGTGCCAGCAGTCCATCGCCCCGGGAGTCGATAAACATTCAGTACTTC. Residues: CASSPSPRESINIQYF.

This chain uses TRBV6-1 with TRBJ1-5, with D possibly matching TRBD1 (6 bases). The V and J ends lost 3 bases and 7 bases respectively, with 13 bases between them. The germline gives CDR1 MNHNS, CDR2 SASEGT. The CDR3 runs to 14 residues. The DNA of the CDR3 is TGTGCCAGCAGTGAGGAACAGGGCCGGCAGCCCCAGCATTTT. It yields the protein CASSEEQGRQPQHF.

The rearrangement joins TRBV19 to TRBJ1-6; TRBD1 aligns across 8 bases. CDR3 size: 13 residues. Trimming at V came to 10 bases and at J to 9 bases, leaving 8 bases not matched to a gene. From germline, CDR1 is LNHDA and CDR2 SQIVND (reference sequence). This CDR3 is CAISQGASSPLHF. The DNA of the CDR3 is TGTGCCATCAGTCAGGGGGCTAGTTCACCCCTCCACTTT.

This clone was observed a few times. The rearrangement links TRBV6-2 or TRBV6-3 to TRBJ1-5; 12 positions match TRBD1. Losses at the gene ends were 2 bases for V and 3 bases for J; bases not matched to a gene: 11. The CDR3 spans 19 residues. Germline V gene data show CDR1 as MNHEY and CDR2 as SVGEGT. CDR3 sequence reads: CASSYPGQGAYPYNQPQHF. As DNA, the CDR3 is TGTGCCAGCAGTTACCCGGGACAGGGGGCCTACCCGTACAATCAGCCCCAGCATTTT.

This clone was observed a single time. The chain joins TRBV5-4 to TRBJ1-1, with D perhaps matching TRBD1 (6 bases). The length of the CDR3 is 14 residues. Per the germline V gene, CDR1 is SGHNT and CDR2 is YYREEE (reference sequence). V was cut by 2 bases and J by 6 bases, with 14 bases left in between. In DNA, the CDR3 is TGTGCCAGCAGCTTCCTGGGGGGGGCCTCTGAAGCTTTCTTT. Protein product: CASSFLGGASEAFF.

This clone was observed a few times. This rearrangement joins TRBV7-2 to TRBJ2-5, with D unresolved. This CDR3 has 11 residues. Deletions cut 2 bases from V and 5 bases from J, with 3 bases between. Germline V CDR1 and CDR2: SGHTA, FQGNSA. CDR3 DNA sequence: TGTGCCAGCAGCTTAACTGAGACCCAGTACTTC. It is translated as CASSLTETQYF.

The chain links TRBV5-5 to TRBJ1-1; maybe TRBD1 (6 bases). V dropped 4 bases and J dropped 2 bases, with 21 bases sitting between them. The germline V gene encodes CDR1 SGHKS and CDR2 YYEKEE (reference sequence). CDR3 length equals 17 residues. CDR3 protein: CASSLAYPGGGNTEAFF. The CDR3 DNA reads as TGTGCCAGCAGCCTCGCATATCCGGGAGGGGGTAACACTGAAGCTTTCTTT. Drawing the rest from reference TRBV5-5 and TRBJ1-1, the complete variable domain is DAGVTQSPTHLIKTRGQQVTLRCSPISGHKSVSWYQQVLGQGPQFIFQYYEKEERGRGNFPDRFSARQFPNYSSELNVNALLLGDSALYLCASSLAYPGGGNTEAFFGQGTRLTVV.

The chain joins TRBV7-8 to TRBJ1-5, with no clear D. V was cut by 2 bases and J by 4 bases, with 12 bases left in between. The germline CDR1 and CDR2 sequences are SGHVS and FQNEAQ. There are 15 residues in the CDR3. The CDR3 bases are TGTGCCAGCAGCTTAAAGCCGGGGATAAATCAGCCCCAGCATTTT. Translating gives CASSLKPGINQPQHF.

The chain links TRBV6-2 or TRBV6-3 to TRBJ1-2, with a tentative D call TRBD1 (6 bases). The germline V and J ends were trimmed by 5 bases and 8 bases, with 12 bases remaining between them. Germline CDR1 and CDR2: MNHEY and SVGEGT. There are 12 residues in the CDR3. CDR3 sequence reads: CASSDQGTGYTF. The CDR3 DNA reads as TGTGCCAGCAGTGATCAGGGGACCGGCTACACCTTC.